The present TCR beta chain was sequenced within a study of blood T cell repertoires in COVID-19. Study as a whole: Donors in the United States, Italy and Spain gave samples during acute or convalescent COVID-19. Nucleic acid was either cDNA or gDNA, and it came from T cells, B-cell-depleted T cells, or PBMCs.

Per the original methods: Nucleated cell number was recorded as an estimate derived from reference gene primer amplification. Profiled with immunoSEQ multiplex PCR; TCRdb holds only in-frame clones, not every one. Clone size and the V and J calls come from that table; the DNA yielded D and trimming. Here the sample spans tens of thousands of clones, more than 80% being singletons. V lost 5 bases and J 13 bases, leaving 12 bases between the germline ends. The CDR3 is 11 amino acids. CDR1 and CDR2 from the germline V gene are SEHNR and FQNEAQ (reference sequence). The chain joins TRBV7-9 to TRBJ1-5; D might be TRBD1 (6 bases). Sequencing was performed on peripheral blood. This TCR was sampled from a human donor in a cohort sampled during active COVID-19. CDR3 residues: CASSKGGEQHF. CDR3 nucleotides: TGTGCCAGCAGCAAGGGGGGGGAGCAGCATTTT.